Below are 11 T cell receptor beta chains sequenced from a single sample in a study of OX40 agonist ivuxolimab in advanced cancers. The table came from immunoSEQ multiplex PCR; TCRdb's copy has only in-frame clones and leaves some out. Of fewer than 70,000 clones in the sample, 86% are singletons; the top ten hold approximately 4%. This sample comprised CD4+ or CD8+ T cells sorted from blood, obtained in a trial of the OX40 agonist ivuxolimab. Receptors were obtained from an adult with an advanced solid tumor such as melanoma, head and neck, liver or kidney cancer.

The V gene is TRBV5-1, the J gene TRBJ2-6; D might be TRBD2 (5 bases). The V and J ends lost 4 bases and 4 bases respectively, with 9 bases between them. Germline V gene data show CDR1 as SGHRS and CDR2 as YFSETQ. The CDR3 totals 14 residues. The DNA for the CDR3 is TGCGCCAGCAGCGAGGGATCCGGGGCCAACGTCCTGACTTTC. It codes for CASSEGSGANVLTF.

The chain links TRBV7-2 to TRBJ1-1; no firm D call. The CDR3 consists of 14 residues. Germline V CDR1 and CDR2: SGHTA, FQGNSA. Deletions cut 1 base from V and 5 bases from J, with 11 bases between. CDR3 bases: TGTGCCAGCAGCTTAGAGGAGGCGAGGACTGAAGCTTTCTTT. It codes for CASSLEEARTEAFF.

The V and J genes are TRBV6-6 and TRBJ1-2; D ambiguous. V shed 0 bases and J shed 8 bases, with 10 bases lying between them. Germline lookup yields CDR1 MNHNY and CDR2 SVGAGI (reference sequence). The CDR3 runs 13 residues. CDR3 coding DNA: TGTGCCAGCAGTTACTCGTTACACCAGGGCTACACCTTC. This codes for CASSYSLHQGYTF.

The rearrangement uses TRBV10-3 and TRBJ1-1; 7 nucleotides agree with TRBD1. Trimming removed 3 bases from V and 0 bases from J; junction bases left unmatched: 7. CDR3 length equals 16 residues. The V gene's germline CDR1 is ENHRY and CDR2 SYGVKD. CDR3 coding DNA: TGTGCCATCAGTGAACCCTACAGGGGAATGAACACTGAAGCTTTCTTT. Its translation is CAISEPYRGMNTEAFF.

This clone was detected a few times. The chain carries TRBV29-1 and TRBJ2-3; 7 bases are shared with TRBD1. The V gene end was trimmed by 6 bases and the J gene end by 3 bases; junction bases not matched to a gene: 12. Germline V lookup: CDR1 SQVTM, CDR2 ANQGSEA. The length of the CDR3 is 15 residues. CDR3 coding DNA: TGCAGCGTCGAGGGGGACAGAAGTATAACAGATACGCAGTATTTT. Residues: CSVEGDRSITDTQYF.

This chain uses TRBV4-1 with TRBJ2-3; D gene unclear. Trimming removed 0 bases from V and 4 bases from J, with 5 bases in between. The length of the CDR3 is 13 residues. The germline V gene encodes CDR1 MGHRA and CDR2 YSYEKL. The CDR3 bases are TGCGCCAGCAGCCAAGAGGTTCCAGATACGCAGTATTTT. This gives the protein CASSQEVPDTQYF.

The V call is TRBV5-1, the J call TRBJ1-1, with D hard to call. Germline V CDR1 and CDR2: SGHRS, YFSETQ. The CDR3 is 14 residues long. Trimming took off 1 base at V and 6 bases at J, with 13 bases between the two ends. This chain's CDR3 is CASSLMDAGAEAFF. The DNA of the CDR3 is TGCGCCAGCAGCTTGATGGACGCCGGGGCTGAAGCTTTCTTT.

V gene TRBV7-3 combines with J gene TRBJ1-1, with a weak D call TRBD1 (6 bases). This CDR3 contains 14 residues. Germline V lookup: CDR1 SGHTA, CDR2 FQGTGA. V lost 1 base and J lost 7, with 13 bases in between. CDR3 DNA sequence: TGTGCCAGCAGCTTAAGTGCGGGGGCGGTTGAAGCTTTCTTT. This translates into CASSLSAGAVEAFF.

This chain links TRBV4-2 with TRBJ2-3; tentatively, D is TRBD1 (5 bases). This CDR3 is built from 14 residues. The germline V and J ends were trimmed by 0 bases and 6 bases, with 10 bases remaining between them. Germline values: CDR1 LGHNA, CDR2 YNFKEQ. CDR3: CASSQDGQGDTQYF. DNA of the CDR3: TGTGCCAGCAGCCAAGATGGTCAGGGTGATACGCAGTATTTT.

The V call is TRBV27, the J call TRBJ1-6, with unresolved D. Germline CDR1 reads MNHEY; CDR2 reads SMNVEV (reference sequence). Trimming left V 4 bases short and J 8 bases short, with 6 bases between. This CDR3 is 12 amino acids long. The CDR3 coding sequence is TGTGCCAGCAGTTGGATAGATTCACCCCTCCACTTT. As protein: CASSWIDSPLHF.

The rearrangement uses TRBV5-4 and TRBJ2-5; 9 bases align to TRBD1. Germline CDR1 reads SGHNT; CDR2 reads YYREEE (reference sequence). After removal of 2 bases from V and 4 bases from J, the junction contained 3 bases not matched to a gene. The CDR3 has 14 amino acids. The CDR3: CASSLRQGGETQYF. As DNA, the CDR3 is TGTGCCAGCAGCTTAAGACAGGGGGGAGAGACCCAGTACTTC.